This T cell receptor beta chain was sequenced for a study of graft-versus-host responses after intestinal transplantation. Study observations and caveats: Allografts of patients with graft-donor T cell macrochimerism showed high graft-versus-host to host-versus-graft clone ratios.

Comments on this clone: The antigen is unknown.

The protocol was immunoSEQ multiplex PCR, while the TCRdb copy is restricted to in-frame clones and leaves out a portion. The sample has 20,000 to 25,000 clones, about 92% seen once. The V gene lost 9 bases and the J gene lost 3 bases, with 9 bases spanning the gap. The germline CDR1 and CDR2 sequences are MRHNA and SNTAGT. The CDR3 has 11 residues. This TCR came from a human patient who received an intestinal transplant, so some T cells may come from the graft donor. Sequenced material: PBMCs, taken roughly 260 days after intestinal transplant. The chain combines TRBV6-4 with TRBJ2-7; D assignment may be TRBD1 or TRBD2 (5 bases each). For the CDR3, the DNA is TGTGCCAGTACAGGACTCTACGAGCAGTACTTC. Translated, it gives CASTGLYEQYF.